Listed below are T cell receptor beta chains from one sample, sequenced in a study of regulatory T cells in long-lasting Graves disease. From the multiplex PCR reads, TCRdb called clonotypes with MiXCR, one entry per CDR3 protein. Altogether approximately 470,000 distinct CDR3 sequences are present, about 17% being singletons, with the ten largest covering 9% to 15%. Separately, the same data were catalogued under a study of T cells in Graves' hyperthyroidism and ophthalmopathy.

Sample: peripheral blood mononuclear cells (PBMCs), taken at new diagnosis, from a patient treated with antithyroid drugs. These TCRs come from a man aged 35 to 55 with Graves disease. Each CDR3 is given with its conserved first and last residue. A D gene is named only where the DNA matches it firmly. Size values are once, few and many counts, or a class for expanded clones, and some rows have none.

abundance: many; j_gene: TRBJ2-2; d_gene: TRBD2; v_gene: TRBV6-1; CDR3nt: TGTGCCAGCAGTGAAGAGGTGATAGCGCAGGGAGGGGACACCGGGGAGCTGTTTTTT; CDR3aa: CASSEEVIAQGGDTGELFF
abundance: many; j_gene: TRBJ2-3; d_gene: TRBD2; v_gene: TRBV18; CDR3nt: TGTGCCAGCTCACCACCGCAGCGGGAGGGGACTTACACAGATACGCAGTATTTT; CDR3aa: CASSPPQREGTYTDTQYF
abundance: few; j_gene: TRBJ2-6; d_gene: NA; v_gene: TRBV24-1; CDR3nt: TGTGCCACCAGTGGGGGGGCCAACGTCCTGACTTTC; CDR3aa: CATSGGANVLTF
abundance: many; j_gene: TRBJ2-5; d_gene: NA; v_gene: TRBV20-1; CDR3nt: TGCAGTGCTAGAGATCAGGAGCAAGAGACCCAGTACTTC; CDR3aa: CSARDQEQETQYF
abundance: many; j_gene: TRBJ1-1; d_gene: TRBD1; v_gene: TRBV29-1; CDR3nt: TGCAGCGTTGATGTAAAGGGGACAGGGATGAACACTGAAGCTTTCTTT; CDR3aa: CSVDVKGTGMNTEAFF
abundance: NA; j_gene: TRBJ1-4; d_gene: NA; v_gene: TRBV2; CDR3nt: TGTGCCAGCAGCGAGACGGGGGCGACTAATGAAAAACTGTTTTTT; CDR3aa: CASSETGATNEKLFF
abundance: many; j_gene: TRBJ2-3; d_gene: TRBD1; v_gene: TRBV29-1; CDR3nt: TGCAGCGGTTGTAGGGGGCATCCCACAGATACGCAGTATTTT; CDR3aa: CSGCRGHPTDTQYF
abundance: few; j_gene: TRBJ1-1; d_gene: NA; v_gene: TRBV19; CDR3nt: TGTGCCAGTCGAGGGGGGCCCGGGAGGACTGAAGCTTTCTTT; CDR3aa: CASRGGPGRTEAFF
abundance: NA; j_gene: TRBJ1-1; d_gene: NA; v_gene: TRBV7-9; CDR3nt: TGTGCCAGCGGCCGGGGGATGAACACTGAAGCTTTCTTT; CDR3aa: CASGRGMNTEAFF
abundance: NA; j_gene: TRBJ2-5; d_gene: NA; v_gene: TRBV20-1; CDR3nt: TGCAGTGCTGCAGCTTCCCAAGAGACCCAGTACTTC; CDR3aa: CSAAASQETQYF
abundance: many; j_gene: TRBJ2-1; d_gene: TRBD2; v_gene: TRBV7-9; CDR3nt: TGCGCCAGCAGCTTGGGGGGACTAGCGGGGAACTCCTACAATGAGCAGTTCTTC; CDR3aa: CASSLGGLAGNSYNEQFF
abundance: many; j_gene: TRBJ2-4; d_gene: NA; v_gene: TRBV5-1; CDR3nt: TGCGCCAGCAGCTTGGGGTCCGTAGCCAAAAACATTCAGTACTTC; CDR3aa: CASSLGSVAKNIQYF
abundance: few; j_gene: TRBJ2-1; d_gene: TRBD1; v_gene: TRBV3-1; CDR3nt: TGTGCCAGCAGCCTTTCTGCCGGGACAGGGAACAATGAGCAGTTCTTC; CDR3aa: CASSLSAGTGNNEQFF
abundance: many; j_gene: TRBJ2-2; d_gene: NA; v_gene: TRBV20-1; CDR3nt: TGCAGTGCCCCACTCGCCCGGACCGCGAGAACCGGGGAGCTGTTTTTT; CDR3aa: CSAPLARTARTGELFF
abundance: NA; j_gene: TRBJ2-7; d_gene: NA; v_gene: TRBV7-2; CDR3nt: TGTGCCAGCAGCTTACACGTAGCCTACGAGCAGTACTTC; CDR3aa: CASSLHVAYEQYF
abundance: NA; j_gene: TRBJ2-7; d_gene: TRBD1; v_gene: TRBV7-2; CDR3nt: TGTGCCAGCAGCGCTCGGGACAGAAGCTCCTACGAGCAGTACTTC; CDR3aa: CASSARDRSSYEQYF
abundance: many; j_gene: TRBJ2-7; d_gene: NA; v_gene: TRBV20-1; CDR3nt: TGCAGTGCTACCCGGCTAGCGAACCCCTACGAGCAGTACTTC; CDR3aa: CSATRLANPYEQYF
abundance: NA; j_gene: TRBJ1-2; d_gene: NA; v_gene: TRBV2; CDR3nt: TGTGCCAGCACGACGGAAATTAACTATGGCTACACCTTC; CDR3aa: CASTTEINYGYTF
abundance: few; j_gene: TRBJ2-2; d_gene: NA; v_gene: TRBV6-2/TRBV6-3; CDR3nt: TGTGCCAGCAGTGAAAAGGGCGGCGTAACCGGGGAGCTGTTTTTT; CDR3aa: CASSEKGGVTGELFF
abundance: NA; j_gene: TRBJ2-3; d_gene: TRBD1; v_gene: TRBV12-3/TRBV12-4; CDR3nt: TGTGCCACTGGTAGGACAGGGTTGCCAGATACGCAGTATTTT; CDR3aa: CATGRTGLPDTQYF
abundance: many; j_gene: TRBJ2-7; d_gene: NA; v_gene: TRBV28; CDR3nt: TGTGCCAGCAGTTTAAGGGGGGCGAACTACGAGCAGTACTTC; CDR3aa: CASSLRGANYEQYF
abundance: many; j_gene: TRBJ2-1; d_gene: NA; v_gene: TRBV7-9; CDR3nt: TGTGCCAGCCGTGAATGGGCCAGGGTTGTATACAATGAGCAGTTCTTC; CDR3aa: CASREWARVVYNEQFF
abundance: NA; j_gene: TRBJ2-3; d_gene: NA; v_gene: TRBV2; CDR3nt: TGTGCCAGCAGGGCGGGTAACGGGGGCGGAGATACGCAGTATTTT; CDR3aa: CASRAGNGGGDTQYF
abundance: many; j_gene: TRBJ1-4; d_gene: NA; v_gene: TRBV28; CDR3nt: TGTGCCAGCAGGCTTAATGAAAAACTGTTTTTT; CDR3aa: CASRLNEKLFF
abundance: NA; j_gene: TRBJ1-2; d_gene: NA; v_gene: TRBV25-1; CDR3nt: TGTGCCAGCAGTGAATGGGGTGACGGCTACACCTTC; CDR3aa: CASSEWGDGYTF
abundance: many; j_gene: TRBJ2-7; d_gene: NA; v_gene: TRBV5-1; CDR3nt: TGCGCCAGCAGCTTGGCCGAAGCGTGGGAGCAGTACTTC; CDR3aa: CASSLAEAWEQYF
abundance: NA; j_gene: TRBJ2-7; d_gene: NA; v_gene: TRBV12-3/TRBV12-4; CDR3nt: TGTGCCAGCACCTTCGGGACCCACTCCTACGAGCAGTACTTC; CDR3aa: CASTFGTHSYEQYF
abundance: many; j_gene: TRBJ1-6; d_gene: NA; v_gene: TRBV20-1; CDR3nt: TGCAGTGCTAGGAACAGCCCGGATTCACCCCTCCACTTT; CDR3aa: CSARNSPDSPLHF
abundance: many; j_gene: TRBJ2-7; d_gene: TRBD1; v_gene: TRBV20-1; CDR3nt: TGCAGTGCTGACACCGGGACAGGGGACGACGAGCAGTACTTC; CDR3aa: CSADTGTGDDEQYF
abundance: many; j_gene: TRBJ2-5; d_gene: TRBD2; v_gene: TRBV6-9; CDR3nt: TGTGCCAGCAGTTCCACATTAGCGGGAGAGTGGGAGACCCAGTACTTC; CDR3aa: CASSSTLAGEWETQYF
abundance: NA; j_gene: TRBJ2-1; d_gene: TRBD2; v_gene: TRBV20-1; CDR3nt: TGCAGTGAGGCTAGCGGCTACAATGAGCAGTTCTTC; CDR3aa: CSEASGYNEQFF
abundance: many; j_gene: TRBJ1-5; d_gene: NA; v_gene: TRBV2; CDR3nt: TGTGCCAGCAGTGCAGGACAGCCCCAGCATTTT; CDR3aa: CASSAGQPQHF
abundance: many; j_gene: TRBJ2-7; d_gene: NA; v_gene: TRBV2; CDR3nt: TGTGCCAGCAGGCCGCTGGTGCGGATGGAGGGCTACGAGCAGTACTTC; CDR3aa: CASRPLVRMEGYEQYF
abundance: many; j_gene: TRBJ2-7; d_gene: TRBD1; v_gene: TRBV28; CDR3nt: TGTGCCAGCTTAACACAGGGGCCCGCCTACGAGCAGTACTTC; CDR3aa: CASLTQGPAYEQYF
abundance: NA; j_gene: TRBJ2-7; d_gene: TRBD2; v_gene: TRBV30; CDR3nt: TGTGCCTGGAGTGGAGGACTAGCCGGAGCTGGCGAGCAGTACTTC; CDR3aa: CAWSGGLAGAGEQYF
abundance: many; j_gene: TRBJ2-2; d_gene: TRBD2; v_gene: TRBV2; CDR3nt: TGTGCCAGCAGTGATTGGATAGCGGGACCCGGGGAGCTGTTTTTT; CDR3aa: CASSDWIAGPGELFF
abundance: NA; j_gene: TRBJ2-1; d_gene: TRBD2; v_gene: TRBV2; CDR3nt: TGTGCCAGCAGTGCGACTAGCGGGAGAGCATATGAGCAGTTCTTC; CDR3aa: CASSATSGRAYEQFF
abundance: NA; j_gene: TRBJ1-5; d_gene: NA; v_gene: TRBV2; CDR3nt: TGTGCCAGCAGGGGGACGGGAGATAGCAATCAGCCCCAGCATTTT; CDR3aa: CASRGTGDSNQPQHF
abundance: many; j_gene: TRBJ2-7; d_gene: TRBD1; v_gene: TRBV28; CDR3nt: TGTGCCAGCAGCCCCGACAGGGCTACATCCTACGAGCAGTACTTC; CDR3aa: CASSPDRATSYEQYF
abundance: few; j_gene: TRBJ2-7; d_gene: NA; v_gene: TRBV29-1; CDR3nt: TGCAGCGTTTCGGATCCGGGCCCCTTGTACTTC; CDR3aa: CSVSDPGPLYF
abundance: few; j_gene: TRBJ2-2; d_gene: TRBD2; v_gene: TRBV12-5; CDR3nt: TGTGCTAGTGGTTTGGTAGCGGGAGGGCCGGTCGGGGAGCTGTTTTTT; CDR3aa: CASGLVAGGPVGELFF
abundance: NA; j_gene: TRBJ2-1; d_gene: NA; v_gene: TRBV20-1; CDR3nt: TGCAGTGCTAGACGGGCCAGGGAGTACAATGAGCAGTTCTTC; CDR3aa: CSARRAREYNEQFF
abundance: few; j_gene: TRBJ2-3; d_gene: TRBD2; v_gene: TRBV25-1; CDR3nt: TGTGCCAGCAGTGAATCCCGGGGTCCGGGAGGTCAAGATACGCAGTATTTT; CDR3aa: CASSESRGPGGQDTQYF
abundance: NA; j_gene: TRBJ1-2; d_gene: NA; v_gene: TRBV12-3/TRBV12-4; CDR3nt: TGTGCCAGCAGTTTAGCGTTTAGTCCCCAGGGGAGCTATGGCTACACCTTC; CDR3aa: CASSLAFSPQGSYGYTF
abundance: NA; j_gene: TRBJ2-1; d_gene: TRBD2; v_gene: TRBV10-3; CDR3nt: TGTGCCATCAGTGTGGCGGGAGAAGGCAATGAGCAGTTCTTC; CDR3aa: CAISVAGEGNEQFF